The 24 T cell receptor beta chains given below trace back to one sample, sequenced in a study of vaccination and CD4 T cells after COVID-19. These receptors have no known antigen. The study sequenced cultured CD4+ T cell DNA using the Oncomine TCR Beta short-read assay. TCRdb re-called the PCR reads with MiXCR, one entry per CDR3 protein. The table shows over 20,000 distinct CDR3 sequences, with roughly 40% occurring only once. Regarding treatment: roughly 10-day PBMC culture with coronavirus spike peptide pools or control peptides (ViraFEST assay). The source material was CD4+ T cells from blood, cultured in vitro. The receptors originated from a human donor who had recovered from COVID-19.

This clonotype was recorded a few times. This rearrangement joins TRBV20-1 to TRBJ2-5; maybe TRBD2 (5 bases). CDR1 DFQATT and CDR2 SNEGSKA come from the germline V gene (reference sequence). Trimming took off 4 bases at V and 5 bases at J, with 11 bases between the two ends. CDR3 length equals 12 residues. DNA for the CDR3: TGCAGTGCTACCGGGGATATTGAGACCCAGTACTTC. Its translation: CSATGDIETQYF.

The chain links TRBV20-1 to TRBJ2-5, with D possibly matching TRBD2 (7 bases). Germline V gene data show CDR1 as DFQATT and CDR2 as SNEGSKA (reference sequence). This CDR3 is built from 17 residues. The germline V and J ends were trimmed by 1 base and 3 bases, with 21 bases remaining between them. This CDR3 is CSARVPPGGTYKETQYF. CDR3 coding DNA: TGCAGTGCTAGAGTTCCCCCGGGGGGCACCTATAAAGAGACCCAGTACTTC.

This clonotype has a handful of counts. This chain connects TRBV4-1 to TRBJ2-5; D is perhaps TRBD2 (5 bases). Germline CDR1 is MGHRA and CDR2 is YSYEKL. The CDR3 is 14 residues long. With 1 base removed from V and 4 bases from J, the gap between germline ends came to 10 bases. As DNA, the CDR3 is TGCGCCAGCAGCCAAGGGAAAGGGAGAGAGACCCAGTACTTC. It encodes CASSQGKGRETQYF.

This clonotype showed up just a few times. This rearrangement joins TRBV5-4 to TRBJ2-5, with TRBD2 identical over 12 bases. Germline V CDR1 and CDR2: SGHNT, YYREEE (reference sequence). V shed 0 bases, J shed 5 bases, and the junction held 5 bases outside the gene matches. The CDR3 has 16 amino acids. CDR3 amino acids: CASSLVASGGAETQYF. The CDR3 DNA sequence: TGTGCCAGCAGCTTGGTCGCTAGCGGGGGGGCGGAGACCCAGTACTTC.

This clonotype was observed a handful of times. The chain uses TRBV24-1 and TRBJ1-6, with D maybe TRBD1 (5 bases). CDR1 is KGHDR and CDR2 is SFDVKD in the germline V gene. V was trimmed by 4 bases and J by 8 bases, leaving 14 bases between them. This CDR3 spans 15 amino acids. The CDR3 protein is CATSEGDPRHSPLHF. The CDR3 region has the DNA TGTGCCACCAGTGAGGGGGACCCCAGGCATTCACCCCTCCACTTT.

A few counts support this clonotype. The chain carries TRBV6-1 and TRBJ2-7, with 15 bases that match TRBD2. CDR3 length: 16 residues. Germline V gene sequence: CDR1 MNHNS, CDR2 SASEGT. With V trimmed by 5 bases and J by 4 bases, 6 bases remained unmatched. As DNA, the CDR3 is TGTGCCAGCAGTCGGACTAGCGGGGGGGCCGTATACGAGCAGTACTTC. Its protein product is CASSRTSGGAVYEQYF.

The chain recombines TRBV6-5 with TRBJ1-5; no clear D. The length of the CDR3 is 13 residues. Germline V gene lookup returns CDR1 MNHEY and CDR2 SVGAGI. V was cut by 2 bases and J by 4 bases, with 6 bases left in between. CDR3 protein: CASSYGPNQPQHF. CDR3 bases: TGTGCCAGCAGTTACGGACCAAATCAGCCCCAGCATTTT.

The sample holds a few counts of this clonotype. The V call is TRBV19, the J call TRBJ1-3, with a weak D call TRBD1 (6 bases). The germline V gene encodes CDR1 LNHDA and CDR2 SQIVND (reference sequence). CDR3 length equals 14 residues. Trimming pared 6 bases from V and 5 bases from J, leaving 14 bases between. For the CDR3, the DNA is TGTGCCAGTAGCAGACCTGGACAGAGAAACACCATATATTTT. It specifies CASSRPGQRNTIYF. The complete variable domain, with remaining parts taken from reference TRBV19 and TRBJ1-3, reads DGGITQSPKYLFRKEGQNVTLSCEQNLNHDAMYWYRQDPGQGLRLIYYSQIVNDFQKGDIAEGYSVSREKKESFPLTVTSAQKNPTAFYLCASSRPGQRNTIYFGEGSWLTVV.

CDR3 sequence: CATSDAGTTSNQPQHF. CDR3 coding DNA: TGTGCCACCAGTGACGCCGGGACAACTAGCAATCAGCCCCAGCATTTT. The rearrangement joins TRBV24-1 to TRBJ1-5; perhaps TRBD1 as D (6 bases). Between the trimmed V and J ends, which lost 4 bases and 0 bases, there was a span of 12 bases. This CDR3 comprises 16 residues. The germline V gene encodes CDR1 KGHDR and CDR2 SFDVKD.

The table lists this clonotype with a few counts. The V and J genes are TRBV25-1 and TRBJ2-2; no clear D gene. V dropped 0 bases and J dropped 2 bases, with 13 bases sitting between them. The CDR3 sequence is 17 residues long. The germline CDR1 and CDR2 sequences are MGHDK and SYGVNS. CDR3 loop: CASSEYWASPNTGELFF. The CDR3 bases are TGTGCCAGCAGTGAATATTGGGCCAGCCCAAACACCGGGGAGCTGTTTTTT.

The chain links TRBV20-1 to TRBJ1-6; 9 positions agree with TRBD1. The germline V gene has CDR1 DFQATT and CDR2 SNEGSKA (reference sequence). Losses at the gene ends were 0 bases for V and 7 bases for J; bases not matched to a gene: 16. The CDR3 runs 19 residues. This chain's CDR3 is CSARERRPRDRALNSPLHF. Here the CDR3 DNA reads TGCAGTGCTAGAGAGAGAAGACCCCGGGACAGGGCGTTAAATTCACCCCTCCACTTT.

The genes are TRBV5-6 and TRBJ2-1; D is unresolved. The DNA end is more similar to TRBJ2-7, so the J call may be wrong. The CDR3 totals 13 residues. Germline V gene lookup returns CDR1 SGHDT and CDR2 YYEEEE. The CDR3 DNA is TGTGCCAGCAGCCGATATCCAGCCTACGAGCAGTACTTC. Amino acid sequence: CASSRYPAYEQYF.

This CDR3 reads CASSPGQGAMFTGELFF. CDR3 bases: TGTGCCAGCAGTCCCGGGCAGGGGGCAATGTTTACCGGGGAGCTGTTTTTT. V is TRBV6-2 or TRBV6-3 and J is TRBJ2-2; 8 nucleotides align to TRBD1. Germline V gene data show CDR1 as MNHEY and CDR2 as SVGEGT. The CDR3 spans 17 residues. V dropped 5 bases and J dropped 5; count of bases not matched to a gene: 13.

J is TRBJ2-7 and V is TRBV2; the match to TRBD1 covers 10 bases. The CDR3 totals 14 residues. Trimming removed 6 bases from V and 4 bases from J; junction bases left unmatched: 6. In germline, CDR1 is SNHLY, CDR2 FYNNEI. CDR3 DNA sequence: TGTGCCAGCAGGCTACCGGGACAGGGGTACGAGCAGTACTTC. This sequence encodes CASRLPGQGYEQYF.

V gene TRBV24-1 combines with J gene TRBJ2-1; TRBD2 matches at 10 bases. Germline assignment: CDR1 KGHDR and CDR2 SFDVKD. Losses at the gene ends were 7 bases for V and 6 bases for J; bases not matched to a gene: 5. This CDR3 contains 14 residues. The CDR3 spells CATRGLAEVNEQFF. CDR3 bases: TGTGCCACCAGAGGACTAGCGGAAGTCAATGAGCAGTTCTTC.

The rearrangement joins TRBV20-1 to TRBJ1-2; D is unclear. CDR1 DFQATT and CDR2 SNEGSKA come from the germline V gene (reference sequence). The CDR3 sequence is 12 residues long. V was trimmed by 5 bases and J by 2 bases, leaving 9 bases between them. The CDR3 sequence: CSAVVGNYGYTF. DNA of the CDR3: TGCAGTGCTGTTGTGGGGAACTATGGCTACACCTTC.

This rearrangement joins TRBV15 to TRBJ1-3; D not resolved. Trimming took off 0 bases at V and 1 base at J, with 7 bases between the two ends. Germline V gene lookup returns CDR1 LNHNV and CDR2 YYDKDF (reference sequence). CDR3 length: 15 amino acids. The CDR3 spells CATSRDLESGNTIYF. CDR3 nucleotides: TGTGCCACCAGCAGAGATCTGGAATCTGGAAACACCATATATTTT.

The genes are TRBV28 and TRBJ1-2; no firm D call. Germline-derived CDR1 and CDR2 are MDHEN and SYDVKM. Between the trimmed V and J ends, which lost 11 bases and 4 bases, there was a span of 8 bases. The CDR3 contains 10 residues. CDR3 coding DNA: TGTGCCTCATGGGGCTATGGCTACACCTTC. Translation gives CASWGYGYTF.

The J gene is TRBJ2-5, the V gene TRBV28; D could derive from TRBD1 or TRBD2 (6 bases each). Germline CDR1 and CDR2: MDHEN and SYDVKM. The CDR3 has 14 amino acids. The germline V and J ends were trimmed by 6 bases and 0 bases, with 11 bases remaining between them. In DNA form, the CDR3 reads TGTGCCAGCAGCCTAGGGGGGAACCAAGAGACCCAGTACTTC. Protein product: CASSLGGNQETQYF.

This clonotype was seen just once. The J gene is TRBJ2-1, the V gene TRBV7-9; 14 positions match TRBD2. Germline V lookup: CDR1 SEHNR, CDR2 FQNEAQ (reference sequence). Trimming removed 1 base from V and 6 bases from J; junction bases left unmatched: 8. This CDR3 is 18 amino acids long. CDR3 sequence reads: CASSLGARGLAGANEQFF. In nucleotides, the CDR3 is TGTGCCAGCAGCTTAGGGGCGAGGGGACTAGCGGGGGCCAATGAGCAGTTCTTC.

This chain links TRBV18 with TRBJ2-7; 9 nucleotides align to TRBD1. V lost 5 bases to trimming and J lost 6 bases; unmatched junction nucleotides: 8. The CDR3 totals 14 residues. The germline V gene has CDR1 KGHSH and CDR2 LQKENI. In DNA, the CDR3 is TGTGCCAGCTCAACGTCCGGGACAGGGCGCGAGCAGTACTTC. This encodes CASSTSGTGREQYF.

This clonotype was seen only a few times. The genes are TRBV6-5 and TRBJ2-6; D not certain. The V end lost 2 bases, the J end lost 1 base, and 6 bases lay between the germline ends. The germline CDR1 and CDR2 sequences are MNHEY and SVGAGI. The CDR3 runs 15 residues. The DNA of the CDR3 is TGTGCCAGCAGTTACAGGGAATCTGGGGCCAACGTCCTGACTTTC. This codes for CASSYRESGANVLTF.

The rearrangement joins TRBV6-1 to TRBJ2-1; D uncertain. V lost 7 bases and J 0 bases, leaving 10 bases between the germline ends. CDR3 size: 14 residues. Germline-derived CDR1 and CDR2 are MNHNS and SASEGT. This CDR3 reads CASTHQSSYNEQFF. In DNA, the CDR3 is TGTGCCAGCACCCATCAGAGCTCCTACAATGAGCAGTTCTTC.

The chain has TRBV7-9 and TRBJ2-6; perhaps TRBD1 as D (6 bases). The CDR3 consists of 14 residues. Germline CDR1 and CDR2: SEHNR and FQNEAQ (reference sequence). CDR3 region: CAPGARSGANVLTF. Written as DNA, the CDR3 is TGTGCTCCAGGGGCCCGCTCTGGGGCCAACGTCCTGACTTTC.